This T cell receptor beta chain was recorded in a study of long-term antiretroviral therapy in people with HIV. Version v3.0 of the immunoSEQ assay ran at survey level. Sequencing was performed with immunoSEQ multiplex PCR; in TCRdb, only in-frame clones are kept and a portion is missing. The sample holds about 16,000 clones, roughly 80% seen once. V dropped 7 bases and J dropped 5 bases, with 15 bases sitting between them. The CDR3 runs 15 residues. Germline CDR1 is MNHNS and CDR2 is SASEGT. This clone was seen only a few times. The input for sequencing was unsorted PBMCs, taken roughly 2.5 years before starting antiretroviral therapy. This sequence joins TRBV6-1 and TRBJ1-6; D unclear. This receptor was identified in a woman aged 45-60 years with HIV. The CDR3 nucleotides are TGTGCCAGCAAACTTGGGAGGGCGGATAATTCACCCCTCCACTTT. Translation gives CASKLGRADNSPLHF.